This T cell receptor beta chain originates from a study of T cell repertoires in cytomegalovirus infection. Study-wide background: It can be stated that public TCR beta signatures indicated CMV infection as well as a matching HLA type.

This clonotype was counted many times. Its antigen is unknown. V dropped 4 bases and J dropped 1; count of bases not matched to a gene: 5. The CDR3 is 16 amino acids. CDR1 and CDR2 from the germline V gene are SQVTM and ANQGSEA. TCRdb ran MiXCR on the reads and lists one entry per CDR3 protein. Of over 40,000 distinct CDR3 sequences listed, approximately 19% were seen once; the top ten hold about 55%. This clonotype was obtained from a human donor in good health (CMV status not recorded). Some clones in this sample may be carry-over from other donors' samples. The sequencing used CD8+ T cells from cultured PBMCs, collected from culture after CMV antigen stimulation. The chain combines TRBV29-1 with TRBJ2-4; 12 nucleotides line up with TRBD1. The CDR3 loop is CSVGDRGRGAKNIQYF. CDR3 DNA: TGCAGCGTTGGGGACAGGGGGCGGGGGGCCAAAAACATTCAGTACTTC.